These 5 T cell receptor beta chains originate from one sample sequenced in a study of blood T cell repertoires in COVID-19. The table came from immunoSEQ multiplex PCR; TCRdb's copy has only in-frame clones and leaves some out. Found here are 61,000 or so clones, around 86% of them singletons; the top ten hold around 3.4%. The sequenced sample consisted of peripheral blood. Every receptor here comes from a woman of 80 years or more with acute or convalescent COVID-19.

This clone was picked up one time. V usage is TRBV7-3 and J usage is TRBJ2-2; 7 nucleotides match TRBD2. Looked up from germline, CDR1 is SGHTA and CDR2 is FQGTGA. The CDR3 is 18 residues long. With 5 bases clipped from V and 0 bases from J, the junction kept 12 bases outside the gene matches. The CDR3 region has the DNA TGTGCCAGCAGCCTCTGGGGTAGCGGGTATTCGAACACCGGGGAGCTGTTTTTT. Its translation: CASSLWGSGYSNTGELFF.

The chain has TRBV29-1 and TRBJ1-1; D remains ambiguous. This CDR3 comprises 10 residues. Trimming left V 7 bases short and J 1 base short, with 4 bases between. The germline V gene encodes CDR1 SQVTM and CDR2 ANQGSEA. The CDR3 sequence: CSARNTEAFF. Here the CDR3 DNA reads TGCAGCGCCAGGAACACTGAAGCTTTCTTT.

The V call is TRBV28, the J call TRBJ1-2, with TRBD1 identical over 12 bases. The junction had 5 bases not matched to a gene; V was cut back by 4 bases and J by 8 bases. This CDR3 is built from 14 residues. Germline CDR1 MDHEN, CDR2 SYDVKM. The CDR3 nucleotides are TGTGCCAGCAGTTCGGGACAGGGGGCGCGAGGCTACACCTTC. Its translation is CASSSGQGARGYTF.

The chain joins TRBV4-3 to TRBJ2-3; TRBD2 agrees at 9 bases. Germline lookup yields CDR1 LGHNA and CDR2 YSLEER. The CDR3 totals 18 residues. With 4 bases clipped from V and 0 bases from J, the junction kept 11 bases outside the gene matches. This CDR3 is CASSLYGLATTSTDTQYF. In DNA form, the CDR3 reads TGCGCCAGCAGCCTTTACGGACTAGCGACGACTAGCACAGATACGCAGTATTTT.

V usage is TRBV4-1 and J usage is TRBJ1-5, with 10 bases fitting TRBD1. Looked up from germline, CDR1 is MGHRA and CDR2 is YSYEKL. The CDR3 spans 16 residues. Trimming removed 2 bases from V and 5 bases from J; junction bases left unmatched: 6. CDR3 loop: CASSQQSGTGDQPQHF. DNA for the CDR3: TGCGCCAGCAGCCAACAAAGCGGGACAGGGGATCAGCCCCAGCATTTT.